This TCR beta chain was documented in a study of tumor and adjacent non-tumor tissue in lung cancer. RNA was extracted from bulk tissue without any cell sorting. Three rounds of nested PCR, following a modified ARM-PCR protocol, produced the TCRbeta library. TCRdb re-derived calls from the multiplex PCR reads in MiXCR, one entry per CDR3 protein. This sample yields 60,000 to 85,000 distinct CDR3 sequences, of which around four fifths are seen a single time; 10% to 15% belongs to the top ten. The CDR3 runs to 13 residues. Between the trimmed V and J ends, which lost 9 bases and 1 base, there was a span of 12 bases. Germline values: CDR1 SNHLY, CDR2 FYNNEI.

The clonotype comes from a woman between 45 and 60 years old with non-small cell lung cancer. Sequenced sample: lung tumor tissue. This sequence joins TRBV2 and TRBJ1-1; no firm D call. DNA of the CDR3: TGTGCCAGTACCGCGACGACGAACACTGAAGCTTTCTTT. This translates into CASTATTNTEAFF.